This T cell receptor beta chain was sequenced for a study of T cells in Graves' hyperthyroidism and ophthalmopathy (dated by TCRdb to the late 2010s). Broadly, across the study: Peripheral blood was sampled at the time of initial diagnosis, prior to any treatment. To identify distinguishing TCR V-J signatures, a discovery cohort of about 100 patients was used, comprising 43 with Graves' ophthalmopathy and under 60 with stable Graves' hyperthyroidism. Prospective prediction of ophthalmopathy was tested in an independent validation cohort of 18 to 20 hyperthyroidism patients and some 17 patients who later progressed to ophthalmopathy. For training and testing, the 100 or so patients in the discovery cohort were randomly divided in a 7:3 ratio. Thyroid tissue and blood T-cell repertoires from about six Graves' hyperthyroidism patients were also compared in the study. Following sampling, methimazole starting at 30 mg daily was given to hyperthyroidism patients, and high-dose intravenous methylprednisolone was given to ophthalmopathy patients. The paper reports TCR Vbeta CDR3 sequencing of some 140 peripheral blood samples: 40 to 45 ophthalmopathy, fewer than 85 hyperthyroidism and around 17 progressor patients. Overall results and qualifications from the work: In validation, the model predicted progression to ophthalmopathy with around 71% sensitivity and roughly 72% specificity, a median of approximately 6.7 months before onset. No statistical method was used to fix the sample size in advance, and group allocation was not hidden from the investigators. A model built on a 13 V-J signature distinguished ophthalmopathy from stable hyperthyroidism, reaching 87.88% sensitivity and under 84% specificity in cross-validation and 80%/75% in testing. Most expanded thyroid clonotypes (frequency above 0.001) were also detected in blood, a finding suggesting that blood repertoires may reflect thyroid immune responses.

The germline ends are 9 bases apart after V is trimmed by 0 bases and J by 1 base. From the germline V gene, CDR1 is MNHEY and CDR2 is SVGEGT. The CDR3 goes from the cysteine to the phenylalanine over 15 residues. Solely the CDR3 DNA is kept, with 45 bases framed from the first base. The TCR beta CDR3 regions were amplified from the RNA transcripts. The TCR CDR3 was subjected to a first round of RT-PCR using the HTBI primer set and the Qiagen OneStep RT-PCR kit. Libraries were constructed in a second round of multiplex PCR, after which size selection and purification were performed. Sequencing of the libraries was done on an Illumina HiSeq2000 using paired-end 100 bp reads. The authors processed their data as follows. Raw data were processed with SOAPnuke, discarding reads with adapters, uncalled bases, mean Phred below 15, or no exact constant-primer or identifier match. COPE v1.2.5 was used to merge high-quality paired reads, and clonotypes were defined as unique nucleotide sequences. MiTCR v1.1 was used to align clonotypes to the IMGT TRBV, TRBD and TRBJ reference segments. Only V-J combinations with frequency above 0.0001, covering 99% to 99.2% of repertoires, were analysed. A TCS score was defined as the ratio of F50 (clonal expansion) to E x V (chaos), with BLOSUM62-based TCRdist applied between CDR3 peptides within each V-J. Welch's t-statistics and random forest reduced some 510 V-J features to 13, which were used in a naive Bayes classifier (R e1071). TCRdb reanalyzed the raw reads on its own, using fastp at Q25 for trimming and MiXCR for clone calling, and kept in-frame beta chains. Under each unique CDR3 protein, matching rows form one entry showing the most common genes and DNA. The V and J calls, along with clone size, are taken from TCRdb and not from the paper's own processing. In all, the sample holds approximately 510,000 distinct CDR3 sequences, and roughly 20% of those were seen once. The ten biggest clones cover about 30% of the sample.

In regard to this clonotype: This receptor's antigen is unknown. No base quality values were provided; no much bigger clone lies one nucleotide off.

Stable Graves' hyperthyroidism was defined as no progression to ophthalmopathy during 18 months of follow-up. Hyperthyroidism patients were newly diagnosed, had a disease duration of under 2 months, and were aged 18 to 65 years. Exclusion was applied to patients with uncontrolled infections, other autoimmune diseases, pregnancy or lactation. Diagnoses were based on clinical symptoms, serum thyroxine and TRAb, thyroid ultrasound and orbital computed tomography. PBMCs were separated from 10 ml of fresh peripheral blood using Ficoll-Paque density gradient centrifugation. Trizol reagent was used to extract total RNA, and RNA quality was then checked on an Agilent 2100 Bioanalyzer.

This clonotype was obtained from a man in his late teens or twenties with Graves' hyperthyroidism. Sequencing input: blood. The V and J genes are TRBV6-2 or TRBV6-3 and TRBJ1-1; the D gene remains uncertain. The CDR3 here reads CASSYSILGNTEAFF. In nucleotide form, the sequence is TGTGCCAGCAGTTACTCGATTCTGGGGAACACTGAAGCTTTCTTT.